The entry below describes one T cell receptor (beta chain). Its cognate antigen is unknown. Profiled with immunoSEQ multiplex PCR; TCRdb holds only in-frame clones, not every one. The table includes fewer than 75,000 clones, about 78% detected once. This CDR3 is built from 16 residues. Looked up from germline, CDR1 is MNHEY and CDR2 is SVGEGT. Trimming removed 5 bases from V and 6 bases from J; junction bases left unmatched: 11. This sample is drawn from a study of vaccination effects on CD4 cells after COVID-19. With approximately ten days of culture completed, CD4+ T cells were isolated. Either the BNT162b2 or mRNA-1273 vaccine was given to participants in two doses. The study found no prior SARS-CoV-2 infection in the vaccine recipients, who tested negative for nucleocapsid antibodies. Cells had half their medium changed to IL-2 medium on days 3 and 7.

Sequencing was performed on CD4+ T cells from PBMCs cultured without peptide, taken after COVID-19 vaccination. This TCR came from a human donor who received a COVID-19 vaccine. This chain joins TRBV6-2 or TRBV6-3 and TRBJ1-5, with TRBD1 identical over 9 bases. The CDR3 DNA is TGTGCCAGCAGTCTCCGGGACAGGGCGCGACGTCAGCCCCAGCATTTT. Amino acid sequence: CASSLRDRARRQPQHF.